This T cell receptor beta chain was sequenced during a study of cytomegalovirus exposure and HLA in healthy donors. General study findings and limits: Highly shared variants forming one cluster were likely a sequencing artifact.

Donors likely had unrecorded immune exposures despite being nominally healthy when sampled. PCR was performed using 60 Vbeta and 13 Jbeta primers. Some clones are missing from TCRdb's copy, which holds only in-frame ones; the method was immunoSEQ multiplex PCR. The sample records tens of thousands of clones, under 85% being singletons. Germline V CDR1 and CDR2: SGDLS, YYNGEE. This CDR3 contains 16 residues. Trimming stripped 4 bases from V and 8 bases from J, with 24 bases between. Regarding this clone: Its antigen is not known.

Sequences were obtained from PBMCs. This TCR came from a woman in her 30s in good health and CMV-seronegative. The genes are TRBV9 and TRBJ1-1; the D is unclear. This CDR3 reads CASSSEGGESLQEAFF. CDR3 sequence (DNA): TGTGCCAGCAGCTCCGAAGGCGGGGAGTCACTTCAGGAAGCTTTCTTT.